This TCR beta chain emerged from a study of cytomegalovirus exposure and HLA in healthy donors. Amplification used 60 Vbeta primers and 13 Jbeta primers. In the study's own analysis: Approximately 10 million shared chains were among approximately 87 million unique TCR beta chains counted in a later analysis. Sequencing used immunoSEQ multiplex PCR; TCRdb keeps in-frame clones, though not all of them. Clone size and the V and J calls come from that table; the DNA yielded D and trimming. This sample has 100,000 to 150,000 clones; around 77% occur once, and the top ten carry approximately 4.5%. This CDR3 region has 17 residues. Trimming left V 0 bases short and J 2 bases short, with 18 bases between. Germline V lookup: CDR1 SGHRS, CDR2 YFSETQ.

The V call is TRBV5-1, the J call TRBJ2-7; D is possibly TRBD1 (5 bases). The source is a male donor in good health and CMV-seropositive. Sequencing was done on a sample of PBMCs. Written as DNA, the CDR3 is TGCGCCAGCAGCTTGGCCAGTTGGCAGGGCATGACCTACGAGCAGTACTTC. Amino acids: CASSLASWQGMTYEQYF.